This T cell receptor beta chain comes out of a study of blood T cell repertoires in COVID-19. At the level of the study: In each case, the material was cDNA or gDNA derived from T cells, B-cell-depleted T cells, or PBMCs.

On this clone itself: The same CDR3 can be traced to other DNA sequences in this sample.

Enrolled through a virtual design, the participants were between roughly 18 and 100 years of age and came from under 25 US areas. Original data processing: It was from reference gene primer amplification that nucleated cell counts were estimated. Some clones are missing from TCRdb's copy, which holds only in-frame ones; the method was immunoSEQ multiplex PCR. V, J and clone size derive from that table, while D and trimming were established from the DNA sequence. Among a few hundred thousand clones listed, approximately 89% were seen once. The CDR3 totals 12 residues. The germline V gene encodes CDR1 SNHLY and CDR2 FYNNEI. The V and J ends lost 4 bases and 6 bases respectively, with 10 bases between them.

The TCR was taken from a woman aged 40 to 55 with acute COVID-19. The sequenced material came from PBMCs or T cells enriched from blood (not recorded which). The V and J genes are TRBV2 and TRBJ2-7; TRBD1 might be the D (6 bases). The DNA of the CDR3 is TGTGCCAGCAGTGTACAGGGCGGCGAGCAGTACGTC. Translation gives CASSVQGGEQYV.